Presented here are 25 T cell receptor beta chains from one specimen sequenced in a study of early T cells in non-severe SARS-CoV-2 infection. TCRdb ran MiXCR on the 5' RACE reads and lists one entry per CDR3 protein. The table shows about 50,000 distinct CDR3 sequences, with approximately 5.7% occurring only once. Source: whole blood, taken at baseline. Receptors originate from an adult who was a healthcare worker with PCR-confirmed SARS-CoV-2 infection or an uninfected control (not recorded which).

The sample holds many counts of this clonotype. This chain connects TRBV27 to TRBJ2-7; D assignment may be TRBD1 or TRBD2 (7 bases each). Germline-derived CDR1 and CDR2 are MNHEY and SMNVEV (reference sequence). The CDR3 extends over 14 amino acids. The V end lost 6 bases, the J end lost 5 bases, and 17 bases lay between the germline ends. The CDR3 reads CASRPNRGGDEQYF. The CDR3 nucleotides are TGTGCCAGCAGGCCTAACAGGGGAGGGGACGAGCAGTACTTC.

This clonotype appeared many times. This sequence joins TRBV20-1 and TRBJ2-3; tentatively, D is TRBD2 (6 bases). Germline V CDR1 and CDR2: DFQATT, SNEGSKA (reference sequence). Trimming removed 6 bases at V and 0 bases at J, with 10 bases between. The CDR3 has 13 amino acids. DNA for the CDR3: TGCAGTGCCCCGGACTATAGCACAGATACGCAGTATTTT. Amino acid sequence: CSAPDYSTDTQYF.

Many counts were recorded for this clonotype. The chain couples TRBV5-1 to TRBJ1-2, with D unclear. Germline CDR1 is SGHRS and CDR2 is YFSETQ. Trimming cost V 6 bases and J 0 bases, with 15 bases left between them. This CDR3 has 15 residues. The CDR3 spells CASKTSSASNYGYTF. CDR3 nucleotide sequence: TGCGCCAGCAAGACCAGTTCAGCGTCTAACTATGGCTACACCTTC.

In this sample, this clonotype turned up many times. Written as DNA, the CDR3 is TGTGCCAGCAGCGAGCTAGTACAGGGGGGCAATTCACCCCTCCACTTT. Protein product: CASSELVQGGNSPLHF. V usage is TRBV9 and J usage is TRBJ1-6; TRBD1 matches at 8 bases. CDR3 length: 16 amino acids. Per germline, CDR1 SGDLS and CDR2 YYNGEE. Unmatched junction bases numbered 9, after V lost 3 bases and J lost 7 bases.

There are many counts of this clonotype. CDR3 protein: CASKGQMNTEAFF. CDR3 bases: TGTGCCAGCAAGGGGCAAATGAACACTGAAGCTTTCTTT. The genes are TRBV6-1 and TRBJ1-1; TRBD1 is a possible D gene (5 bases). CDR3 length equals 13 residues. The ends were cut back, 7 bases at V and 0 bases at J, with 9 bases in the middle. Germline V gene data show CDR1 as MNHNS and CDR2 as SASEGT.

This clonotype was seen repeatedly, ten times or more. The chain combines TRBV7-6 with TRBJ2-7, with D perhaps TRBD1 (5 bases). The V end lost 3 bases, the J end lost 3 bases, and 12 bases lay between the germline ends. In germline, CDR1 is SGHVS, CDR2 FNYEAQ. This CDR3 region has 14 residues. The CDR3 is CASSLDTFSYEQYF. DNA for the CDR3: TGTGCCAGCAGCTTGGACACCTTCAGCTACGAGCAGTACTTC.

In nucleotides, the CDR3 is TGTGCCAGTAGTATGACGGCATCCTACAATGAGCAGTTCTTC. Protein product: CASSMTASYNEQFF. This chain uses TRBV19 with TRBJ2-1; D uncertain. Germline V lookup: CDR1 LNHDA, CDR2 SQIVND (reference sequence). This CDR3 spans 14 amino acids. V lost 3 bases, J lost 1 base, and 7 bases lay in between.

This chain uses TRBV6-5 with TRBJ2-3; 7 bases are shared with TRBD1. This CDR3 spans 11 amino acids. The ends lost 6 bases at V and 6 bases at J; junction bases unmatched: 0. The germline CDR1 and CDR2 sequences are MNHEY and SVGAGI. The CDR3 here is CASRTGDTQYF. CDR3 bases: TGTGCCAGCAGGACAGGGGATACGCAGTATTTT.

This clonotype was observed many times. In DNA, the CDR3 is TGCGCCAGCAGCCCGGCTGGGGGAGCCGTTTACAATGAGCAGTTCTTC. Translated: CASSPAGGAVYNEQFF. V usage is TRBV5-1 and J usage is TRBJ2-1; perhaps D is TRBD1 or TRBD2 (5 bases each). The germline gives CDR1 SGHRS, CDR2 YFSETQ. V lost 4 bases and J lost 4, with 18 bases in between. The CDR3 has 16 amino acids.

The sample holds many counts of this clonotype. V usage is TRBV6-2 or TRBV6-3 and J usage is TRBJ1-5; D may be TRBD1 (5 bases). Germline CDR1 reads MNHEY; CDR2 reads SVGEGT. V lost 6 bases, J lost 7 bases, and 13 bases lay in between. The CDR3 is made up of 13 amino acids. The DNA for the CDR3 is TGTGCCAGCAGAGGGACTTCAGGGCAGCCCCAGCATTTT. Amino acid sequence: CASRGTSGQPQHF.

This clonotype occurred a few times. The chain employs TRBV5-1 and TRBJ2-1; 7 bases match TRBD2. The V gene end was trimmed by 2 bases and the J gene end by 8 bases; junction bases not matched to a gene: 13. The germline V gene has CDR1 SGHRS and CDR2 YFSETQ. This CDR3 spans 16 amino acids. DNA of the CDR3: TGCGCCAGCAGCTTAGGCGGGACTACCCCGGGAGATGAGCAGTTCTTC. This encodes CASSLGGTTPGDEQFF.

This clonotype was counted at least ten times. The CDR3 bases are TGTGCCAGCAGTGAGGGTGGCAATCAGCCCCAGCATTTT. Encoded protein: CASSEGGNQPQHF. This sequence joins TRBV6-4 and TRBJ1-5; D ambiguous. Trimming took 3 bases from V and 2 from J, leaving 5 bases between them. Germline V gives CDR1 MRHNA, CDR2 SNTAGT. This CDR3 is built from 13 residues.

This clonotype was observed many times. The chain has TRBV7-9 and TRBJ2-7, with TRBD2 matching 10 bases. Germline lookup yields CDR1 SEHNR and CDR2 FQNEAQ (reference sequence). CDR3 length: 15 amino acids. V gave up 1 base and J gave up 5 bases; unmatched junction bases: 5. CDR3 nucleotide sequence: TGTGCCAGCAGCTTAGGCGGCCTAGCGGGAGACGAGCAGTACTTC. This gives the protein CASSLGGLAGDEQYF.

This clonotype was counted many times. The rearrangement joins TRBV20-1 to TRBJ1-5; 7 positions match TRBD1. After removal of 0 bases from V and 7 bases from J, the junction contained 6 bases not matched to a gene. The CDR3 has 14 residues. CDR1 and CDR2 from the germline V gene are DFQATT and SNEGSKA (reference sequence). This chain's CDR3 is CSARDNRGYQPQHF. The DNA for the CDR3 is TGCAGTGCTAGAGACAACAGGGGATACCAGCCCCAGCATTTT.

The V gene is TRBV28, the J gene TRBJ1-2; D unclear. Trimming took off 3 bases at V and 3 bases at J, with 8 bases between the two ends. Germline CDR1 reads MDHEN; CDR2 reads SYDVKM. The CDR3 runs to 13 residues. The CDR3 region is CASSLGFYYGYTF. In nucleotides, the CDR3 is TGTGCCAGCAGTTTGGGGTTTTACTATGGCTACACCTTC.

The V call is TRBV4-3, the J call TRBJ2-7; 8 positions agree with TRBD1. The CDR3 has 15 amino acids. In germline, CDR1 is LGHNA, CDR2 YSLEER. With 3 bases clipped from V and 4 bases from J, the junction kept 8 bases outside the gene matches. CDR3 sequence reads: CASSHRQGTQYEQYF. CDR3 nucleotide sequence: TGCGCCAGCAGCCACAGACAGGGGACACAATACGAGCAGTACTTC.

The sample holds many counts of this clonotype. This sequence joins TRBV7-9 and TRBJ1-2; D not resolved. Germline V gene lookup returns CDR1 SEHNR and CDR2 FQNEAQ (reference sequence). The CDR3 consists of 14 residues. With 0 bases removed from V and 4 bases from J, the gap between germline ends came to 9 bases. The chain's CDR3 is CASSLALTTYGYTF. In nucleotides, the CDR3 is TGTGCCAGCAGCTTAGCGCTCACCACCTATGGCTACACCTTC.

This clonotype has only a few counts. The V call is TRBV2, the J call TRBJ2-1, with 10 bases that match TRBD2. Germline V gene data show CDR1 as SNHLY and CDR2 as FYNNEI. The CDR3 covers 14 residues. J was trimmed by 6 bases and V by 7 bases; bases with no gene match: 6. The CDR3 DNA is TGTGCCAGCAACACCGGGACTAGCGCCAATGAGCAGTTCTTC. Translation gives CASNTGTSANEQFF.

This clonotype has a single count. V and J are TRBV10-3 and TRBJ2-5; weak D call: TRBD1 (6 bases). V shed 6 bases and J shed 2 bases, with 10 bases lying between them. The length of the CDR3 is 13 residues. CDR1 ENHRY and CDR2 SYGVKD come from the germline V gene. The CDR3 spells CAIRGTIQETQYF. In DNA form, the CDR3 reads TGTGCCATCAGGGGGACAATTCAAGAGACCCAGTACTTC.

There are many counts of this clonotype. The CDR3 DNA reads as TGTGCCAGCAGCTTACAAGCGGTCAACTCCTACGAGCAGTACTTC. This codes for CASSLQAVNSYEQYF. The chain uses TRBV7-3 and TRBJ2-7; D may be TRBD2 (5 bases). The CDR3 loop spans 15 amino acids. The germline CDR1 and CDR2 sequences are SGHTA and FQGTGA. Trimming removed 2 bases at V and 0 bases at J, with 11 bases between.

There are many counts of this clonotype. This sequence joins TRBV28 and TRBJ2-5, with unresolved D. Germline assignment: CDR1 MDHEN and CDR2 SYDVKM. The CDR3 is made up of 13 amino acids. V was cut by 4 bases and J by 5 bases, with 11 bases left in between. This chain's CDR3 is CASSSGVGETQYF. The CDR3, as DNA: TGTGCCAGCAGTTCCGGAGTAGGTGAGACCCAGTACTTC. Full variable domain (missing parts from reference TRBV28 and TRBJ2-5): DVKVTQSSRYLVKRTGEKVFLECVQDMDHENMFWYRQDPGLGLRLIYFSYDVKMKEKGDIPEGYSVSREKKERFSLILESASTNQTSMYLCASSSGVGETQYFGPGTRLLVL.

Notes on this clonotype: Sequence at one end of the junction differs from germline and may be a read error. This chain uses TRBV12-3 or TRBV12-4 with TRBJ1-1; D is possibly TRBD1 (5 bases). The CDR3 sequence is 14 residues long. CDR3 DNA: TGTGCCAGCATTTTACAGGCAATGGACACTGAAGCTTTCTTT. Protein product: CASILQAMDTEAFF.

The chain carries TRBV12-5 and TRBJ2-1; D gene uncertain. In germline, CDR1 is LGHNT, CDR2 FRNRAP. CDR3 size: 12 residues. Between the trimmed V and J ends, which lost 6 bases and 9 bases, there was a span of 12 bases. The CDR3 sequence is CASGGSIGEQFF. CDR3 DNA: TGTGCTAGTGGGGGATCGATCGGTGAGCAGTTCTTC.

This clonotype was observed a few times. The chain couples TRBV6-1 to TRBJ2-7; D is possibly TRBD1 (6 bases). V dropped 9 bases and J dropped 7 bases, with 13 bases sitting between them. Germline V gene data show CDR1 as MNHNS and CDR2 as SASEGT. The CDR3 contains 11 residues. The DNA of the CDR3 is TGTGCCAGTCGACAGGTTGAAGAGCAGTACTTC. Its translation: CASRQVEEQYF.

V is TRBV7-2 and J is TRBJ2-5, with 9 nucleotides matching TRBD2. Per germline, CDR1 SGHTA and CDR2 FQGNSA. CDR3 size: 15 residues. The J segment lost 3 bases and the V segment lost 6 bases, leaving 8 bases of the junction unmatched. The CDR3 sequence: CASRGSGRPEETQYF. The CDR3 coding sequence is TGTGCCAGCAGGGGGAGCGGGAGGCCTGAAGAGACCCAGTACTTC.